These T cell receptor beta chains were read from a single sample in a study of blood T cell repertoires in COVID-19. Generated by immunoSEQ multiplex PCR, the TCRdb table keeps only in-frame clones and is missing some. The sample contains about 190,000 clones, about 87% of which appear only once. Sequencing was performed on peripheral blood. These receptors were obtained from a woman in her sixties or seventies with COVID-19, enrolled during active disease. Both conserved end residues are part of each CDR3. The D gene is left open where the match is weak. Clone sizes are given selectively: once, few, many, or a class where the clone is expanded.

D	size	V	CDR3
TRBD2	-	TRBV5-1	CASSRPGLAGGETQYF
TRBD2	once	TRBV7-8	CASSLESLAGIEQFF
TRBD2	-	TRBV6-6	CASTVSGRSYNEQFF
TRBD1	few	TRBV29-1	CSVVTGAYGYTF
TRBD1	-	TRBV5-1	CASSKGQDYTGELFF
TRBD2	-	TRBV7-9	CASSLLADNEQFF
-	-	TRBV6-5	CASNRQGTGGYTF
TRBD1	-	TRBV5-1	CASSLGPGTEGSPLHF
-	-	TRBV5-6	CASSLPTANTGELFF
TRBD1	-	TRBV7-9	CASSLLGGTGDSPLHF
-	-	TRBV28	CASRTTRVFGQYF
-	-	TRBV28	CATYRDSGANVLTF
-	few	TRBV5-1	CASQPGVRGNYGYTF
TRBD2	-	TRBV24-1	CATSDGTSGRDWNEQYF
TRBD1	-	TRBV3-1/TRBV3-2	CASSRGTDGYTF
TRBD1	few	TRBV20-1	CSASLGQGSQPQHF
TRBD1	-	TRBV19	CASLDRGRTEKLFF
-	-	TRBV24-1	CATSGGGTYNEQFF
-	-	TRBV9	CASGETGRTSGNTIYF
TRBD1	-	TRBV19	CASSMSTGHPEETQYF
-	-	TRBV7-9	CASSVHRAPGSGANVLTF
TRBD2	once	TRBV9	CASSAGTSRNTGELFF
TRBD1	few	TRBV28	CASSSPDRAETQYF
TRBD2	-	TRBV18	CASSSTSGSYEQYF
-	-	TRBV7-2	CASSLGGVTGELFF
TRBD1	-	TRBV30	CAWRGGQGISWGYTF
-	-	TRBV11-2	CASSLESGANYGYTF
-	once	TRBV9	CASSVGLAAQETQYF
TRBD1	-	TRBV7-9	CASSHRNRGDEQYF
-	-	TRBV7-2	CASSPIAGSSGYTF
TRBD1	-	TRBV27	CASRTGGVGTDEQYF
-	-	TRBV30	CAWSVTGPVLAFF
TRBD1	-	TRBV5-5	CASSSVDREGGYTF
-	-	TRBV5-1	CASTKGGAGDIQYF
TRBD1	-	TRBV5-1	CASSSRDRGNNEQFF
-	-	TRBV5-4	CASSSPGEYEKLFF
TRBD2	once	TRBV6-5	CASSYSGEYTDTQYF
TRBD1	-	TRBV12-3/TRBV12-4	CASSGTANTEAFF
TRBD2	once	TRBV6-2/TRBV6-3	CASSGATSGRAVHEQFF
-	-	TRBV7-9	CASSLYGAGQPQHF
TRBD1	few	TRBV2	CASKLGQLIAKNIQYF
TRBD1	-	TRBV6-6	CASSPGQAPEQYF
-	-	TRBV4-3	CASSQEVATGELFF
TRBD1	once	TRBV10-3	CAISESIGTGELGTQYF
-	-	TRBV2	CASSVSPPSGGYTF
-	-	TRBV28	CASSLIQGTNEQFF
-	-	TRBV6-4	CASSEQGSGANVLTF
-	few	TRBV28	CASSLGLNTGELFF